This TCR beta chain derives from a study of radiotherapy plus CTLA-4 blockade in lung cancer. Findings and caveats of the study: Best predicting response, reportedly, were early blood T cell clone dynamics, with interferon-beta. Tumor-derived TCR clones expanded in blood after radiotherapy plus ipilimumab.

Profiled with immunoSEQ multiplex PCR; TCRdb holds only in-frame clones, not every one. The table shows about 62,000 clones, with approximately 76% occurring only once. Concerning this clone: No antigen is known for it.

The length of the CDR3 is 13 residues. Germline loops: CDR1 MNHNS, CDR2 SASEGT. Trimming left V 5 bases short and J 4 bases short, with 11 bases between. This clonotype was obtained from a human donor with non-small cell lung cancer who had a complete response to radiotherapy plus ipilimumab. The specimen was peripheral blood, collected from a patient treated with radiotherapy plus ipilimumab. This chain links TRBV6-1 with TRBJ2-5, with D perhaps matching TRBD1 (5 bases). The CDR3 is CASSTTRVETQYF. CDR3 DNA: TGTGCCAGCAGTACTACCAGGGTAGAGACCCAGTACTTC.